The 9 T cell receptor beta chains below come from one sample, sequenced in a study of OX40 agonist ivuxolimab in advanced cancers. Some clones are missing from TCRdb's copy, which holds only in-frame ones; the method was immunoSEQ multiplex PCR. Here the sample spans tens of thousands of clones, about 93% being singletons. This sample comprised CD4+ or CD8+ T cells sorted from blood, obtained in a trial of the OX40 agonist ivuxolimab. The receptor set was obtained from an adult with an advanced solid tumor such as melanoma, head and neck, liver or kidney cancer.

The J gene is TRBJ1-1, the V gene TRBV6-6; no clear D gene. This CDR3 has 12 amino acids. Germline values: CDR1 MNHNY, CDR2 SVGAGI (reference sequence). V was trimmed by 2 bases and J by 4 bases, leaving 5 bases between them. The CDR3 DNA reads as TGTGCCAGCAGTTACGTGGGCACTGAAGCTTTCTTT. It yields the protein CASSYVGTEAFF.

This clone was seen a single time. J is TRBJ1-2 and V is TRBV10-3; D call uncertain. Germline V gene lookup returns CDR1 ENHRY and CDR2 SYGVKD. The CDR3 is 13 residues long. Trimming took off 6 bases at V and 4 bases at J, with 12 bases between the two ends. The CDR3 spells CAIRSQRPYGYTF. The CDR3 DNA reads as TGTGCCATCAGGTCCCAGAGGCCCTATGGCTACACCTTC.

This chain connects TRBV6-1 to TRBJ2-3, with TRBD1 matching 10 bases. CDR1 MNHNS and CDR2 SASEGT come from the germline V gene. Trimming removed 6 bases from V and 4 bases from J; junction bases left unmatched: 7. CDR3 length: 15 residues. This CDR3 is CASREGTGEADTQYF. The CDR3 bases are TGTGCCAGCAGAGAGGGGACAGGGGAGGCAGATACGCAGTATTTT.

V is TRBV28 and J is TRBJ2-3; 8 bases line up with TRBD1. Germline CDR1 MDHEN, CDR2 SYDVKM. J was trimmed by 2 bases and V by 5 bases; bases with no gene match: 9. CDR3 length: 16 amino acids. CDR3 in DNA: TGTGCCAGCAGTACCAGACAGGGGTCAACCACAGATACGCAGTATTTT. Amino acids: CASSTRQGSTTDTQYF.

The rearrangement joins TRBV27 to TRBJ2-7; 8 nucleotides agree with TRBD2. CDR1 is MNHEY and CDR2 is SMNVEV in the germline V gene (reference sequence). CDR3 length: 16 amino acids. Unmatched junction bases numbered 13, after V lost 5 bases and J lost 4 bases. CDR3 sequence (DNA): TGTGCCAGCAGTCCCCGACTGAGAGCGGGAGAGTACGAGCAGTACTTC. Translated: CASSPRLRAGEYEQYF.

The chain is built from TRBV9 and TRBJ2-7, with D perhaps being TRBD1 or TRBD2 (6 bases each). CDR3 length: 15 residues. V was trimmed by 1 base and J by 3 bases, leaving 14 bases between them. Looked up from germline, CDR1 is SGDLS and CDR2 is YYNGEE. The CDR3 coding sequence is TGTGCCAGCAGCGTAATGGGGGGCGCGGGCTACGAGCAGTACTTC. Amino acids: CASSVMGGAGYEQYF.

In its sample, this clone was seen once. This chain links TRBV6-1 with TRBJ2-7; TRBD2 matches 10 bases. CDR3 length: 14 amino acids. Losses at the gene ends were 7 bases for V and 4 bases for J; bases not matched to a gene: 7. Germline-derived CDR1 and CDR2 are MNHNS and SASEGT. The CDR3 sequence: CASNPGLATYEQYF. The DNA for the CDR3 is TGTGCCAGCAACCCGGGACTAGCGACGTACGAGCAGTACTTC.

The chain is built from TRBV7-2 and TRBJ2-1; possible D gene TRBD1, 6 bases. The CDR3 is made up of 12 amino acids. V gave up 5 bases and J gave up 13 bases, with 15 bases separating them. From germline, CDR1 is SGHTA and CDR2 FQGNSA. The CDR3, as DNA: TGTGCCAGCAGCCGGTTTCCAGGGGTTCAGTTCTTC. As protein: CASSRFPGVQFF.

In this sample, this clone turned up a few times. The rearrangement joins TRBV6-5 to TRBJ2-2; D gene unclear. CDR3 length: 13 amino acids. The V gene's germline CDR1 is MNHEY and CDR2 SVGAGI. V shed 6 bases and J shed 6 bases, with 11 bases lying between them. In nucleotides, the CDR3 is TGTGCCAGCAGAGAACCTGGACCCGGGGAGCTGTTTTTT. Amino acid sequence: CASREPGPGELFF.